The 17 T cell receptor beta chains presented below share a single source sample, sequenced in a study of beta chain features in type 1 diabetes. Study conclusions and caveats: TCRB CDR3s from Type 1 diabetes patients were moderately but significantly shorter in all four CD4+ subsets.

cDNA synthesis used the whole RNA isolate, giving expressed TCRB sequences. Sequencing used immunoSEQ multiplex PCR; TCRdb keeps in-frame clones, though not all of them. Among 640,000 or so clones listed, 13% were seen once. These receptors lack a known antigen. The specimen sequenced was naive CD4+ T cells from blood. Receptor source: a man aged 18 to 35 with type 1 diabetes.

The sample holds a few counts of this clone. The J gene is TRBJ1-2, the V gene TRBV27, with D possibly matching TRBD1 (6 bases). Trimming shortened V by 3 bases and J by 2 bases, and 13 bases separated the two germline ends. Per germline, CDR1 MNHEY and CDR2 SMNVEV (reference sequence). The CDR3 spans 15 residues. CDR3 amino acids: CASSLSQGKNYGYTF. The CDR3 nucleotides read TGTGCCAGCAGTTTGAGCCAGGGGAAGAACTATGGCTACACCTTC.

This clone occurred a few times. The chain links TRBV30 to TRBJ1-1, with D maybe TRBD1 (6 bases). Trimming stripped 8 bases from V and 3 bases from J, with 16 bases between. CDR3 length equals 13 residues. Germline-derived CDR1 and CDR2 are GTSNPN and SVGIG (reference sequence). CDR3 nucleotide sequence: TGTGCCGCCGCCAGGGGCCTAGACACTGAAGCTTTCTTT. Its translation is CAAARGLDTEAFF.

The chain combines TRBV7-9 with TRBJ2-6; D is unresolved. Germline V gene lookup returns CDR1 SEHNR and CDR2 FQNEAQ (reference sequence). The ends were cut back, 3 bases at V and 0 bases at J, with 6 bases in the middle. The CDR3 totals 15 residues. The CDR3 nucleotides read TGTGCCAGCAGCTTCACGGACTCTGGGGCCAACGTCCTGACTTTC. This codes for CASSFTDSGANVLTF.

V gene TRBV2 combines with J gene TRBJ1-6, with 7 bases identical to TRBD1. Trimming took 0 bases from V and 7 from J; bases not matched to a gene: 3. The CDR3 has 15 amino acids. Germline CDR1 SNHLY, CDR2 FYNNEI. The CDR3: CASSEARQGNSPLHF. CDR3 bases: TGTGCCAGCAGTGAAGCGAGACAGGGCAATTCACCCCTCCACTTT.

CDR3 protein: CASSAGQGATQYF. The CDR3 nucleotides read TGCGCCAGCAGTGCGGGACAGGGTGCGACCCAGTACTTC. The chain joins TRBV10-1 to TRBJ2-5; 9 bases line up with TRBD1. Germline V gene data show CDR1 as WNHNN and CDR2 as SYGVQD (reference sequence). Trimming removed 4 bases from V and 7 bases from J; junction bases left unmatched: 4. The CDR3 runs to 13 residues.

The rearrangement links TRBV5-6 to TRBJ2-2; no clear D. V was clipped by 2 bases and J by 7 bases, with 3 bases between them. The CDR3 consists of 11 residues. The V gene's germline CDR1 is SGHDT and CDR2 YYEEEE. The CDR3 region has the DNA TGTGCCAGCAGCTTTGGCGGGGAGCTGTTTTTT. Its protein product is CASSFGGELFF.

This rearrangement joins TRBV11-3 to TRBJ2-7, with 7 bases matching TRBD1. The CDR3 totals 16 residues. CDR1 and CDR2 from the germline V gene are SGHNT and YENEEA. V lost 1 base, J lost 2 bases, and 8 bases stayed unmatched. CDR3 sequence: CASSLGNGRGTYEQYF. For the CDR3, the DNA is TGTGCCAGCAGCTTAGGCAACGGCAGGGGGACCTACGAGCAGTACTTC.

This clone occurred a few times. This sequence joins TRBV19 and TRBJ2-1; D remains ambiguous. The CDR3 is made up of 15 amino acids. V lost 0 bases and J 0 bases, leaving 6 bases between the germline ends. Germline V lookup: CDR1 LNHDA, CDR2 SQIVND (reference sequence). This CDR3 reads CASSIDRSSYNEQFF. The DNA for the CDR3 is TGTGCCAGTAGTATAGACCGTAGCTCCTACAATGAGCAGTTCTTC.

This rearrangement joins TRBV27 to TRBJ2-7; tentatively, D is TRBD1 (6 bases). Trimming took off 5 bases at V and 4 bases at J, with 18 bases between the two ends. There are 15 residues in the CDR3. The V gene's germline CDR1 is MNHEY and CDR2 SMNVEV (reference sequence). This CDR3 is CASSEPGQIPYEQYF. Here the CDR3 DNA reads TGTGCCAGCAGTGAGCCGGGACAAATCCCTTACGAGCAGTACTTC.

The chain has TRBV5-1 and TRBJ2-5; no clear D gene. CDR1 and CDR2 (germline): SGHRS, YFSETQ. CDR3 length equals 13 residues. The V gene lost 6 bases and the J gene lost 4 bases, with 13 bases spanning the gap. The CDR3 nucleotides read TGCGCCAGCATGGTGGGGATGGGAGAGACCCAGTACTTC. Translating it yields CASMVGMGETQYF. The entire variable domain, with the rest obtained from reference TRBV5-1 and TRBJ2-5, is as follows: KAGVTQTPRYLIKTRGQQVTLSCSPISGHRSVSWYQQTPGQGLQFLFEYFSETQRNKGNFPGRFSGRQFSNSRSEMNVSTLELGDSALYLCASMVGMGETQYFGPGTRLLVL.

This clone was observed a handful of times. This chain uses TRBV6-5 with TRBJ2-2; unclear D gene. CDR1 is MNHEY, CDR2 SVGAGI, per germline. The CDR3 covers 12 residues. The V gene lost 2 bases and the J gene lost 8 bases, with 6 bases spanning the gap. The CDR3, as DNA: TGTGCCAGCAGTTACGTCCGAGGGGAGCTGTTTTTT. It codes for CASSYVRGELFF.

This clone was detected only a few times. The V gene is TRBV2, the J gene TRBJ2-4, with 10 bases aligning to TRBD2. The V gene end was trimmed by 5 bases and the J gene end by 7 bases; junction bases not matched to a gene: 8. CDR3 length equals 15 residues. Germline-derived CDR1 and CDR2 are SNHLY and FYNNEI. CDR3 region: CASSSERGGINIQYF. The CDR3 DNA reads TGTGCCAGCAGTTCTGAGCGGGGGGGTATCAACATTCAGTACTTC.

The chain links TRBV14 to TRBJ1-4, with 11 nucleotides matching TRBD1. The V segment lost 2 bases and the J segment 14 bases; nucleotides outside the gene matches: 10. The length of the CDR3 is 15 residues. Germline CDR1 SGHDN, CDR2 FVKESK. The CDR3 here is CASSQSSGQGGRLFF. The CDR3 coding sequence is TGTGCCAGCAGCCAATCGTCGGGACAGGGGGGTCGGCTGTTTTTT.

V and J are TRBV25-1 and TRBJ1-2; 7 bases match TRBD1. Per the germline V gene, CDR1 is MGHDK and CDR2 is SYGVNS. This CDR3 is built from 13 residues. With 10 bases clipped from V and 0 bases from J, the junction kept 5 bases outside the gene matches. CDR3 loop: CATSGQSNYGYTF. The CDR3 DNA sequence: TGTGCCACCTCGGGACAGTCTAACTATGGCTACACCTTC.

Here the CDR3 reads CASSPWGQGGFESQPQHF. The CDR3 DNA is TGTGCCAGCAGCCCCTGGGGACAGGGGGGCTTTGAGAGTCAGCCCCAGCATTTT. The V call is TRBV5-8, the J call TRBJ1-5; 11 bases are shared with TRBD1. The J segment lost 6 bases and the V segment lost 4 bases, leaving 15 bases of the junction unmatched. The CDR3 is 18 residues long. Germline loops: CDR1 SGHTS, CDR2 YDEGEE.

Only a few counts were recorded for this clone. The V call is TRBV10-3, the J call TRBJ2-7; 12 nucleotides align to TRBD1. The junction had 6 bases not matched to a gene; V was cut back by 6 bases and J by 3 bases. This CDR3 is 15 amino acids long. Germline CDR1 and CDR2: ENHRY and SYGVKD. The CDR3 DNA sequence: TGTGCCATCAGGACGGGACAGGGGGCCTTCTACGAGCAGTACTTC. This codes for CAIRTGQGAFYEQYF.

A few counts support this clone. This chain links TRBV30 with TRBJ1-1; D ambiguous. V lost 8 bases and J lost 0, with 16 bases in between. Germline V lookup: CDR1 GTSNPN, CDR2 SVGIG (reference sequence). The CDR3 is 14 residues long. The CDR3 DNA reads TGTGCCAGCCAATACCGGGAGATGAACACTGAAGCTTTCTTT. It encodes CASQYREMNTEAFF. Complete variable domain (other parts from reference TRBV30 and TRBJ1-1): SQTIHQWPATLVQPVGSPLSLECTVEGTSNPNLYWYRQAAGRGLQLLFYSVGIGQISSEVPQNLSASRPQDRQFILSSKKLLLSDSGFYLCASQYREMNTEAFFGQGTRLTVV.